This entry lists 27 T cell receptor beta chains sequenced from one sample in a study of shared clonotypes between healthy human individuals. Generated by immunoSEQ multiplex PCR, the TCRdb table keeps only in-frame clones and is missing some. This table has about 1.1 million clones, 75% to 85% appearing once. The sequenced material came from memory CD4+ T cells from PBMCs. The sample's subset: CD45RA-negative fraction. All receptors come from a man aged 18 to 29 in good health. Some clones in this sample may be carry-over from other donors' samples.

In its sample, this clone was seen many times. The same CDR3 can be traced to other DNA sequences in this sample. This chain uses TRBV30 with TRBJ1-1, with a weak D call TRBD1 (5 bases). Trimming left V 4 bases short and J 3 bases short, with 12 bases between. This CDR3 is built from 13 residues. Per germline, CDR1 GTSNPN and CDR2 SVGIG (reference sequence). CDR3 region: CAWMQGFYTEAFF. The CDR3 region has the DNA TGTGCCTGGATGCAGGGTTTTTACACTGAAGCTTTCTTT.

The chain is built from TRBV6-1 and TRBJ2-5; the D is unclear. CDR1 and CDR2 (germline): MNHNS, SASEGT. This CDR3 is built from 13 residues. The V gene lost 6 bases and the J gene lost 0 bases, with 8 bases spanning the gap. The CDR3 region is CASSPTYQETQYF. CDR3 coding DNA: TGTGCCAGCAGCCCGACCTACCAAGAGACCCAGTACTTC.

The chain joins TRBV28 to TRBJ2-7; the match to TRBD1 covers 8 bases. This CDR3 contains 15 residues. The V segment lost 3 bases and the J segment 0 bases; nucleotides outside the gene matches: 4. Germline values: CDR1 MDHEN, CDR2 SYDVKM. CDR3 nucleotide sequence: TGTGCCAGCAGTTTTTGGACAGGGACCTCCTACGAGCAGTACTTC. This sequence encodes CASSFWTGTSYEQYF. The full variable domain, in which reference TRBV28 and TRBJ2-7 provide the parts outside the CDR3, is DVKVTQSSRYLVKRTGEKVFLECVQDMDHENMFWYRQDPGLGLRLIYFSYDVKMKEKGDIPEGYSVSREKKERFSLILESASTNQTSMYLCASSFWTGTSYEQYFGPGTRLTVT.

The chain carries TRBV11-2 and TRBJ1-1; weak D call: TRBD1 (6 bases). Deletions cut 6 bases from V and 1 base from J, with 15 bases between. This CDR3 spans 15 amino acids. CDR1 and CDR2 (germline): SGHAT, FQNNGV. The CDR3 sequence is CASSKTTGRNTEAFF. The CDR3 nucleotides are TGTGCCAGCAGTAAAACGACAGGACGGAACACTGAAGCTTTCTTT.

CDR3 residues: CASSYMAGDRGLYF. CDR3 DNA: TGTGCCAGCAGTTATATGGCGGGGGACAGGGGGCTGTACTTC. The chain links TRBV6-5 to TRBJ2-7; 12 nucleotides align to TRBD1. The CDR3 loop spans 14 amino acids. Germline V gene sequence: CDR1 MNHEY, CDR2 SVGAGI. The V and J ends lost 3 bases and 12 bases, in that order; junction bases with no gene match: 9.

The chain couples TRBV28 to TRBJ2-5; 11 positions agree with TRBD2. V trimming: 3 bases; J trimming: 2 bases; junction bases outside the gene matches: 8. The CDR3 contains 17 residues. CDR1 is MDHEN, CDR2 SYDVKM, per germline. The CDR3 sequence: CASSFRWASGRQETQYF. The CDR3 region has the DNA TGTGCCAGCAGTTTCAGATGGGCTAGCGGGAGGCAAGAGACCCAGTACTTC.

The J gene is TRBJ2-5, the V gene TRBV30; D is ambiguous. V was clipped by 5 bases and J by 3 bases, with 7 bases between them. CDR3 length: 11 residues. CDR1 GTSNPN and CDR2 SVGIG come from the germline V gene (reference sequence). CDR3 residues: CAWAAKETQYF. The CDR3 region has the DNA TGTGCCTGGGCCGCGAAAGAGACCCAGTACTTC. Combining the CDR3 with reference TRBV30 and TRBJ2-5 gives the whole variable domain SQTIHQWPATLVQPVGSPLSLECTVEGTSNPNLYWYRQAAGRGLQLLFYSVGIGQISSEVPQNLSASRPQDRQFILSSKKLLLSDSGFYLCAWAAKETQYFGPGTRLLVL.

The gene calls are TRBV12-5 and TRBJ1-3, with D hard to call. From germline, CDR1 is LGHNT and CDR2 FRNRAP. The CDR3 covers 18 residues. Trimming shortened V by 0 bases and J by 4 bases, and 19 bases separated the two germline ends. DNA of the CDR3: TGTGCTAGTGGTTTGGTCTCGATTCGGAGGGTAAGAGGAAACACCATATATTTT. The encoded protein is CASGLVSIRRVRGNTIYF.

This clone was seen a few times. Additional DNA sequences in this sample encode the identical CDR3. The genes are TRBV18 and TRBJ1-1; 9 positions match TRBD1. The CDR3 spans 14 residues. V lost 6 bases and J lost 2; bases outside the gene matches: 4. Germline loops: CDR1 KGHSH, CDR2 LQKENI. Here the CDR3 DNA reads TGTGCCAGCTCGCAGGGACAGGGAAACACTGAAGCTTTCTTT. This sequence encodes CASSQGQGNTEAFF.

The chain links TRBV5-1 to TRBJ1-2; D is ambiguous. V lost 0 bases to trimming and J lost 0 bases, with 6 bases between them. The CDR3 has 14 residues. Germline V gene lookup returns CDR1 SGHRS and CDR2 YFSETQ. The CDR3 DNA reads TGCGCCAGCAGCTTGGTTGATTCTAACTATGGCTACACCTTC. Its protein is CASSLVDSNYGYTF.

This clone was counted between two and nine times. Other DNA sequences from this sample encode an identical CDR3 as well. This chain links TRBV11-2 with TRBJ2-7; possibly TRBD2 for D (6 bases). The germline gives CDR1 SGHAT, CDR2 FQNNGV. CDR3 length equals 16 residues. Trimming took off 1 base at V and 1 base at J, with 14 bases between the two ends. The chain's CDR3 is CASSLGRGRRSYEQYF. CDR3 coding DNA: TGTGCCAGCAGCTTAGGGCGGGGCAGGAGGTCCTACGAGCAGTACTTC.

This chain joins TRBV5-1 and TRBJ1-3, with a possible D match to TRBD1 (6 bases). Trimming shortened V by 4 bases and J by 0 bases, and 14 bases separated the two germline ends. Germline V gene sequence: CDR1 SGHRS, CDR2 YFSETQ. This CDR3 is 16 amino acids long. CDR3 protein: CASSPSTGASGNTIYF. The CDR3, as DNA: TGCGCCAGCAGCCCATCGACAGGAGCCTCTGGAAACACCATATATTTT.

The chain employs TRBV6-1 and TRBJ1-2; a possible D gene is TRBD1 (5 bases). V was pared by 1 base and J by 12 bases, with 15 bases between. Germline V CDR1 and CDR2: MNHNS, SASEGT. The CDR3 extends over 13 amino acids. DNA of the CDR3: TGTGCCAGCAGTGAAGTGGGACGGCGTTACGACACCTTC. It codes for CASSEVGRRYDTF.

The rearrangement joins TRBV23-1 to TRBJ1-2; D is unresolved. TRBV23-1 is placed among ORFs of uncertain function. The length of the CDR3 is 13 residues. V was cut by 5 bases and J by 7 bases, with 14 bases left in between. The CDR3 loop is CASSYGGRGGYTF. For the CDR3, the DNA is TGCGCCAGCAGTTACGGAGGGCGTGGTGGCTACACCTTC.

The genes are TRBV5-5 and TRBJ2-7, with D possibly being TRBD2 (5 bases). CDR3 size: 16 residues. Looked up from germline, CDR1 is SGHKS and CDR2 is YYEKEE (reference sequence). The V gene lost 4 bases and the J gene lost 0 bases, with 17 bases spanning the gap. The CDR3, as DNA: TGTGCCAGCAGCCCGTTGGACGGACTTAGCTCCTACGAGCAGTACTTC. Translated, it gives CASSPLDGLSSYEQYF.

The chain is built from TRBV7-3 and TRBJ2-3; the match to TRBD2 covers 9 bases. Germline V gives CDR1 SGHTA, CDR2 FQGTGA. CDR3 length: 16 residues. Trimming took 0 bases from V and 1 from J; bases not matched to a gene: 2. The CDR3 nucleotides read TGTGCCAGCAGCTTAACGTCTAGCGGGGGCACAGATACGCAGTATTTT. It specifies CASSLTSSGGTDTQYF.

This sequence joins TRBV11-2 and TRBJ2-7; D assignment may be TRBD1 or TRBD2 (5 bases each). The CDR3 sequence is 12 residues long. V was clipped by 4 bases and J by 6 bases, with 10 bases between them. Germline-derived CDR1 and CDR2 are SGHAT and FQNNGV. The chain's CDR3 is CASSSGPREQYF. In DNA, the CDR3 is TGTGCCAGCAGCTCGGGACCCCGCGAGCAGTACTTC.

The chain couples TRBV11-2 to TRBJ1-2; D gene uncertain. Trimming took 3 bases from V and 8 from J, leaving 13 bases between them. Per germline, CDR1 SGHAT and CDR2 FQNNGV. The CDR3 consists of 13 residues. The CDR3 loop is CASSLTRATGYTF. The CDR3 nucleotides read TGTGCCAGCAGCTTGACACGGGCCACCGGCTACACCTTC.

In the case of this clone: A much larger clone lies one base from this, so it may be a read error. CDR3 protein: CASRPTTDTGELFF. CDR3 coding DNA: TGTGCCAGCAGACCGACGACAGACACCGGGGAGCTGTTTTTT. V is TRBV7-9 and J is TRBJ2-2, with D perhaps matching TRBD1 (5 bases). Trimming took off 6 bases at V and 3 bases at J, with 11 bases between the two ends. Germline V lookup: CDR1 SEHNR, CDR2 FQNEAQ (reference sequence). The CDR3 spans 14 residues.

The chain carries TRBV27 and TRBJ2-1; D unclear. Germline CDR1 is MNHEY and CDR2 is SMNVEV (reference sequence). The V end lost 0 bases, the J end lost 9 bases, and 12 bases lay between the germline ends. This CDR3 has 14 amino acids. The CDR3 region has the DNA TGTGCCAGCAGTTTATCGGGGTGGGGAACTGAGCAGTTCTTC. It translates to CASSLSGWGTEQFF.

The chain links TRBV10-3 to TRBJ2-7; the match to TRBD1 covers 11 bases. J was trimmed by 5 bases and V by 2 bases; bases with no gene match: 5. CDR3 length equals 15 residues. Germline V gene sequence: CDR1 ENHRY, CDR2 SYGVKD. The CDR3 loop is CAISERDRGSDEQYF. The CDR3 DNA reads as TGTGCCATCAGTGAGCGGGACAGGGGGTCGGACGAGCAGTACTTC.

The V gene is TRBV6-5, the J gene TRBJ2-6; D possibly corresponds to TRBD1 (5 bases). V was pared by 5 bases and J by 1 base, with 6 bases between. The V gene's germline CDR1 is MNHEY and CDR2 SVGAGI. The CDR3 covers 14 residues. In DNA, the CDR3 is TGTGCCAGCAGTAGGGGATCTGGGGCCAACGTCCTGACTTTC. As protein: CASSRGSGANVLTF.

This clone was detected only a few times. CDR3 amino acids: CASSQVGREYF. The CDR3 nucleotides read TGTGCCAGCAGCCAAGTGGGACGAGAGTACTTC. The genes are TRBV14 and TRBJ2-5, with D possibly being TRBD1 or TRBD2 (5 bases each). Germline V CDR1 and CDR2: SGHDN, FVKESK. The V gene lost 1 base and the J gene lost 12 bases, with 9 bases spanning the gap. This CDR3 is built from 11 residues. Using reference TRBV14 and TRBJ2-5 for the parts outside the CDR3, the full variable domain is EAGVTQFPSHSVIEKGQTVTLRCDPISGHDNLYWYRRVMGKEIKFLLHFVKESKQDESGMPNNRFLAERTGGTYSTLKVQPAELEDSGVYFCASSQVGREYFGPGTRLLVL.

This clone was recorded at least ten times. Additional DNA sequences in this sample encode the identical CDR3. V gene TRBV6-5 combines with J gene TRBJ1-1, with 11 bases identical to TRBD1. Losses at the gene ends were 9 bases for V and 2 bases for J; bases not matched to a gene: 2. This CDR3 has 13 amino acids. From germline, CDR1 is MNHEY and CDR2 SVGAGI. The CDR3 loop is CARDRGLNTEAFF. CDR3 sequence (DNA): TGTGCCAGGGACAGGGGGCTAAACACTGAAGCTTTCTTT.

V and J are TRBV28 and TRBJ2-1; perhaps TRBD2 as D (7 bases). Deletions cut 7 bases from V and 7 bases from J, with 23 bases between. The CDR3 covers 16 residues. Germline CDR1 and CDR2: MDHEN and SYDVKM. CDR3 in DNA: TGTGCCAGCAATAAGGCAGTTCGGGGGGCGCGTAATGAGCAGTTCTTC. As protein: CASNKAVRGARNEQFF.

As DNA, the CDR3 is TGTGCCACCAGCAGAGATAAACGGAGGGGAGAGCAGTTCTTC. It codes for CATSRDKRRGEQFF. J is TRBJ2-1 and V is TRBV15; D perhaps matches TRBD2 (6 bases). The germline V and J ends were trimmed by 0 bases and 10 bases, with 13 bases remaining between them. The CDR3 has 14 residues. Germline CDR1 is LNHNV and CDR2 is YYDKDF (reference sequence).

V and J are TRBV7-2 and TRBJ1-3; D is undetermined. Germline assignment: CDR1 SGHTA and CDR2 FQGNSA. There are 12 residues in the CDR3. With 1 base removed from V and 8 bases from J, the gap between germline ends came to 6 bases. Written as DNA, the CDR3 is TGTGCCAGCAGCTTAGGGGGTGACACCATATATTTT. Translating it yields CASSLGGDTIYF.